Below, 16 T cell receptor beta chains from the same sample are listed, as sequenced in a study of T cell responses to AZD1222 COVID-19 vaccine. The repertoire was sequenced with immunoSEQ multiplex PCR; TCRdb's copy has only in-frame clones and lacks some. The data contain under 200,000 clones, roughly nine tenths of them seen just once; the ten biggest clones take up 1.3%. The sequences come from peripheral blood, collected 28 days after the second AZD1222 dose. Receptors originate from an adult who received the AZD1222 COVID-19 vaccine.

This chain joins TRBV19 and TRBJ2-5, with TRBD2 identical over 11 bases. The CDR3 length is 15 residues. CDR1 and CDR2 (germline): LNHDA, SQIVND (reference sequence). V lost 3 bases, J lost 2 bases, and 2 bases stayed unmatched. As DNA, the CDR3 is TGTGCCAGTAGTATCGGACTAGCGGGTCAAGAGACCCAGTACTTC. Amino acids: CASSIGLAGQETQYF.

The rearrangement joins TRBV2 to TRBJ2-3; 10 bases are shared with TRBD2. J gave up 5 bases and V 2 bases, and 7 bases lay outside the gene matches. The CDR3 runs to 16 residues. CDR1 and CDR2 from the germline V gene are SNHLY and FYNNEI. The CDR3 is CASSELAGGSKDTQYF. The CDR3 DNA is TGTGCCAGCAGTGAATTAGCGGGAGGTTCTAAAGATACGCAGTATTTT.

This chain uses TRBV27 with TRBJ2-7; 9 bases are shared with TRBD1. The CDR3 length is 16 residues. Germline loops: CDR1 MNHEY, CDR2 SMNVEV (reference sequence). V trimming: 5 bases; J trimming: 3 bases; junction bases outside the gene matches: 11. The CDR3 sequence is CASSQLGTGYDYEQYF. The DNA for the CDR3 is TGTGCCAGCAGTCAGCTCGGGACAGGGTACGACTACGAGCAGTACTTC.

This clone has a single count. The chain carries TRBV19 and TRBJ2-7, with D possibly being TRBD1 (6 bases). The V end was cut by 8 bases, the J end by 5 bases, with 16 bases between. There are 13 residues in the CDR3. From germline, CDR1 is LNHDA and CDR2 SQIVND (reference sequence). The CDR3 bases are TGTGCCAGTTCGGACAGATCCCTACACGAGCAGTACTTC. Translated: CASSDRSLHEQYF.

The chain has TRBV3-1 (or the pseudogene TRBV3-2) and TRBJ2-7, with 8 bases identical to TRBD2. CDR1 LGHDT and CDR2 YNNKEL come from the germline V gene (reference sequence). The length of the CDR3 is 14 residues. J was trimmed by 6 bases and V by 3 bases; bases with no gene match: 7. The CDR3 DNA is TGTGCCAGCAGCCACACCGGGACTAGGGGCGAGCAGTACTTC. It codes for CASSHTGTRGEQYF.

CDR3 DNA: TGTGCCAGCTCACCCTTGGACACGACTAATGAAAAACTGTTTTTT. Translation: CASSPLDTTNEKLFF. This sequence joins TRBV18 and TRBJ1-4; D is perhaps TRBD1 (5 bases). V was pared by 3 bases and J by 2 bases, with 10 bases between. CDR1 and CDR2 from the germline V gene are KGHSH and LQKENI. The CDR3 has 15 residues.

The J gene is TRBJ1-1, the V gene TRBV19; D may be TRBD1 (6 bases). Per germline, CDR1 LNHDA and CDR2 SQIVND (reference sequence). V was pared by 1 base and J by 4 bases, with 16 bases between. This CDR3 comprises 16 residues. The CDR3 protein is CASSIGGGLKGTEAFF. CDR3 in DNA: TGTGCCAGTAGTATAGGAGGGGGACTCAAGGGCACTGAAGCTTTCTTT.

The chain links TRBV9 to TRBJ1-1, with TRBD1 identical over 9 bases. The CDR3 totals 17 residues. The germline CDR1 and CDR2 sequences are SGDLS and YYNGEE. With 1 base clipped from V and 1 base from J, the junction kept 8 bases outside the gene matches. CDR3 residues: CASSVTGGARTNTEAFF. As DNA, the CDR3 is TGTGCCAGCAGCGTAACAGGGGGCGCCAGGACGAACACTGAAGCTTTCTTT. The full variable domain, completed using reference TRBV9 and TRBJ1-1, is DSGVTQTPKHLITATGQRVTLRCSPRSGDLSVYWYQQSLDQGLQFLIQYYNGEERAKGNILERFSAQQFPDLHSELNLSSLELGDSALYFCASSVTGGARTNTEAFFGQGTRLTVV.

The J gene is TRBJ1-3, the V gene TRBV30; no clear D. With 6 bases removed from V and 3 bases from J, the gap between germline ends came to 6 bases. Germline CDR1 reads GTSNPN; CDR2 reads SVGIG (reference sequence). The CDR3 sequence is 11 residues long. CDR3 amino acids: CACHFGNTIYF. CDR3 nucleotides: TGTGCCTGCCACTTTGGAAACACCATATATTTT.

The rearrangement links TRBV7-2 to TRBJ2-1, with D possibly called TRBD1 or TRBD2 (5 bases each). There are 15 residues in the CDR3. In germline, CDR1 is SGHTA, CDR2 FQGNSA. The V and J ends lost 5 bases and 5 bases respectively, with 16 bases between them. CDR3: CASSLLGPTDNEQFF. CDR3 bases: TGTGCCAGCAGCCTGTTGGGACCGACGGACAATGAGCAGTTCTTC. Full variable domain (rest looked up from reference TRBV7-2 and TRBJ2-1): GAGVSQSPSNKVTEKGKDVELRCDPISGHTALYWYRQSLGQGLEFLIYFQGNSAPDKSGLPSDRFSAERTGGSVSTLTIQRTQQEDSAVYLCASSLLGPTDNEQFFGPGTRLTVL.

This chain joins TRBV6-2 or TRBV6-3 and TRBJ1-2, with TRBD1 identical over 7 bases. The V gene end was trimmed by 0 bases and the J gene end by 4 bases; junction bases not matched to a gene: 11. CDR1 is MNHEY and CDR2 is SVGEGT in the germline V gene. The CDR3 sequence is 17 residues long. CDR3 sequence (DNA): TGTGCCAGCAGTTACTCGATCGACCTGGGGGACAGCTATGGCTACACCTTC. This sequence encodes CASSYSIDLGDSYGYTF.

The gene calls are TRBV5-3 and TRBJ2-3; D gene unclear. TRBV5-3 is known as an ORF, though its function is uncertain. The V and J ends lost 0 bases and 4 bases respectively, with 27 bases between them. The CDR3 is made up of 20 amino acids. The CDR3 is CARSLDTEDMQSRSSDTQYF. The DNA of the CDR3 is TGTGCCAGAAGCTTGGACACGGAAGACATGCAGAGCCGTTCGTCAGATACGCAGTATTTT.

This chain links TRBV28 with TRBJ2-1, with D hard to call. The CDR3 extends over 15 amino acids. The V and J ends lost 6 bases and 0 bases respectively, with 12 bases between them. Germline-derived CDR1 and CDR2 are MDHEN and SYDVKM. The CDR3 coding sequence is TGTGCCAGCAGACCGGACGCCAGCTCCTACAATGAGCAGTTCTTC. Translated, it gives CASRPDASSYNEQFF. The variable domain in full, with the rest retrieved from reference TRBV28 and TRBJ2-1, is DVKVTQSSRYLVKRTGEKVFLECVQDMDHENMFWYRQDPGLGLRLIYFSYDVKMKEKGDIPEGYSVSREKKERFSLILESASTNQTSMYLCASRPDASSYNEQFFGPGTRLTVL.

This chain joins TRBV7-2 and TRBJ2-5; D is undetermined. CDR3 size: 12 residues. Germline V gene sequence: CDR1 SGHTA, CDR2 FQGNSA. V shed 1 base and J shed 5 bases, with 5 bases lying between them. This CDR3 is CASSLVGETQYF. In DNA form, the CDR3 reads TGTGCCAGCAGCTTAGTGGGGGAGACCCAGTACTTC.

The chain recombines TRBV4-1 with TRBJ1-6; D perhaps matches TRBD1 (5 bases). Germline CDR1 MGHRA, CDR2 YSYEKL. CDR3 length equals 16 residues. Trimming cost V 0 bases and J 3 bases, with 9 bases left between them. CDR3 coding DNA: TGCGCCAGCAGCCAAGAAAGGCAGGGCTATAATTCACCCCTCCACTTT. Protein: CASSQERQGYNSPLHF.

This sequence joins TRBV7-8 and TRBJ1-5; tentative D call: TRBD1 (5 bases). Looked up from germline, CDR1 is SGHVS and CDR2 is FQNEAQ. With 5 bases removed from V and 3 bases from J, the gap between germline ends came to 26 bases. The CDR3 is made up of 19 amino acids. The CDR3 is CASSRGSIGVGRPNQPQHF. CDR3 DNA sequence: TGTGCCAGCAGCCGAGGGTCGATAGGGGTCGGGCGGCCCAATCAGCCCCAGCATTTT. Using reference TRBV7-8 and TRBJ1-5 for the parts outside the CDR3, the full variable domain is GAGVSQSPRYKVAKRGQDVALRCDPISGHVSLFWYQQALGQGPEFLTYFQNEAQLDKSGLPSDRFFAERPEGSVSTLKIQRTQQEDSAVYLCASSRGSIGVGRPNQPQHFGDGTRLSIL.